A selection of T cell receptor beta chains follows, all from one sample in a study of graft-versus-host responses after intestinal transplantation. These receptors are not linked to any known antigen. The repertoire was sequenced with immunoSEQ multiplex PCR; TCRdb's copy has only in-frame clones and lacks some. The sample lists about 41,000 clones, about 95% seen once, with less than 0.65% in the top ten. Sequencing used unstimulated CD8+ T cells sorted from spleen or lymph node cells, obtained before transplant. The receptor source for this set is a human donor who was the organ donor for an intestinal transplant. Both conserved end residues are part of each CDR3.

v_gene: TRBV6-5; j_gene: TRBJ2-5; CDR3aa: CASSTLAGGETQYF
v_gene: TRBV4-2; j_gene: TRBJ1-5; CDR3aa: CASSEEGGHQPQHF
v_gene: TRBV5-4; j_gene: TRBJ2-1; CDR3aa: CASSLRHTRVDNEQFF
v_gene: TRBV4-3; j_gene: TRBJ2-1; CDR3aa: CASSRWTRGNEQFF
v_gene: TRBV29-1; j_gene: TRBJ2-7; CDR3aa: CSVSGTVNYEQYF
v_gene: TRBV5-6; j_gene: TRBJ2-7; CDR3aa: CASSLRFVASGVLYEQYF
v_gene: TRBV13; j_gene: TRBJ1-2; CDR3aa: CASSFPYSHTMYGYTF
v_gene: TRBV14; j_gene: TRBJ2-7; CDR3aa: CASSLTMSAEQYF
v_gene: TRBV4-1; j_gene: TRBJ2-1; CDR3aa: CASSQMGGGESGEQFF
v_gene: TRBV5-6; j_gene: TRBJ2-7; CDR3aa: CASSRQDVHEQYF
v_gene: TRBV20-1; j_gene: TRBJ1-2; CDR3aa: CSALYGYTF
v_gene: TRBV19; j_gene: TRBJ1-5; CDR3aa: CASSIWTGSNQPQHF
v_gene: TRBV6-5; j_gene: TRBJ2-1; CDR3aa: CASSYGTSSYNEQFF
v_gene: TRBV28; j_gene: TRBJ2-4; CDR3aa: CASSLNYRGIAKNIQYF
v_gene: TRBV9; j_gene: TRBJ2-7; CDR3aa: CASSPLVGRGTAYEQYF
v_gene: TRBV5-6; j_gene: TRBJ2-1; CDR3aa: CASSLVGRGGEDEQFF
v_gene: TRBV11-2; j_gene: TRBJ1-2; CDR3aa: CASSVDITSRKIYGYTF
v_gene: TRBV5-8; j_gene: TRBJ2-1; CDR3aa: CASSLLAGGNEQFF
v_gene: TRBV27; j_gene: TRBJ2-1; CDR3aa: CASTRGTSGYNEQFF